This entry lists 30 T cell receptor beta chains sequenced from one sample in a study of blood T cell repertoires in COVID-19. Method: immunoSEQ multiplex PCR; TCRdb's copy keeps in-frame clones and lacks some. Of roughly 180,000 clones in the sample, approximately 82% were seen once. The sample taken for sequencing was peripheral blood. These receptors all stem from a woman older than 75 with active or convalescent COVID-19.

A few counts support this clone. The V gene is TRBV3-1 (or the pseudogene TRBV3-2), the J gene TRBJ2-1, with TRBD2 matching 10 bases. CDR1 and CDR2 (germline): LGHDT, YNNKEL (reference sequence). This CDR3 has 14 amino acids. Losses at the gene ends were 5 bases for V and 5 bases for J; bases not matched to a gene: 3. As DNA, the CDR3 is TGTGCCAGCAGCTGGACTAGCGGTGACAATGAGCAGTTCTTC. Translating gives CASSWTSGDNEQFF.

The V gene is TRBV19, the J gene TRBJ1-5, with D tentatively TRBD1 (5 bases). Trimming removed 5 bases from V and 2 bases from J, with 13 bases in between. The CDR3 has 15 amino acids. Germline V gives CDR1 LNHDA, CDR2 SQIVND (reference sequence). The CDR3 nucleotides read TGTGCCAGTAGTCAAAGGGGAATGGGCAATCAGCCCCAGCATTTT. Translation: CASSQRGMGNQPQHF.

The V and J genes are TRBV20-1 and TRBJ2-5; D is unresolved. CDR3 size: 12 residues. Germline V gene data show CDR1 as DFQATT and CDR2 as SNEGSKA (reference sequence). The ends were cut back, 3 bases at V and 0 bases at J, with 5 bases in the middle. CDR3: CSASTDQETQYF. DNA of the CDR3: TGCAGTGCTAGTACGGACCAAGAGACCCAGTACTTC.

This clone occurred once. The CDR3 DNA reads TGCGCCAGCAGCTTGGACGGTAGTGGCTATGGCTACACCTTC. It yields the protein CASSLDGSGYGYTF. The V gene is TRBV5-1, the J gene TRBJ1-2; D is unresolved. Germline CDR1 is SGHRS and CDR2 is YFSETQ. CDR3 length: 14 amino acids. V was shortened by 0 bases and J by 4 bases, with 10 bases between the two germline ends.

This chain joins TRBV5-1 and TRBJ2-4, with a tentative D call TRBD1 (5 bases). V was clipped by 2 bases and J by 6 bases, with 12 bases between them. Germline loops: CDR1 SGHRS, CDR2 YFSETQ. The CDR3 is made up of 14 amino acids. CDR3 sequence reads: CASSFGRDGNIQYF. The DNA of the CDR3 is TGCGCCAGCAGCTTCGGCAGGGATGGAAACATTCAGTACTTC.

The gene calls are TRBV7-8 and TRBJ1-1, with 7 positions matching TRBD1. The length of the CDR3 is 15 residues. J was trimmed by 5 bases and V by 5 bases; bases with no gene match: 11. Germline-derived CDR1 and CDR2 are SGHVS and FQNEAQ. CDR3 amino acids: CASSHAFRGQTEAFF. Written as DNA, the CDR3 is TGTGCCAGCAGCCACGCGTTTAGGGGGCAGACTGAAGCTTTCTTT.

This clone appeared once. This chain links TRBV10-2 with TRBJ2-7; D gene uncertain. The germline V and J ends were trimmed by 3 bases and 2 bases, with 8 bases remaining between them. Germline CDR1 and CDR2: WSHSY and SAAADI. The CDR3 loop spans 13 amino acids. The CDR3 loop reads CASSEEAPYEQYF. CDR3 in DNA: TGCGCCAGCAGTGAAGAGGCTCCCTACGAGCAGTACTTC.

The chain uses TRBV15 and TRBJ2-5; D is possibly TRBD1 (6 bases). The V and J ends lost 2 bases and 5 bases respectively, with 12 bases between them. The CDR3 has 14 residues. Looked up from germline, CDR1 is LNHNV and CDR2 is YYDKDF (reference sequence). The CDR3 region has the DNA TGTGCCACCAGCAGAAACAGAAGGGGGGAGACCCAGTACTTC. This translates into CATSRNRRGETQYF.

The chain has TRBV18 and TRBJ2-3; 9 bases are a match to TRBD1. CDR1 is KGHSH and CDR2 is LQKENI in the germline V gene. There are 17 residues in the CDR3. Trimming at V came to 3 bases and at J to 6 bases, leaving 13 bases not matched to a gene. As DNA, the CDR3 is TGTGCCAGCTCACCCCTAGACAGGGGGGACTCATTTGATACGCAGTATTTT. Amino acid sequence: CASSPLDRGDSFDTQYF.

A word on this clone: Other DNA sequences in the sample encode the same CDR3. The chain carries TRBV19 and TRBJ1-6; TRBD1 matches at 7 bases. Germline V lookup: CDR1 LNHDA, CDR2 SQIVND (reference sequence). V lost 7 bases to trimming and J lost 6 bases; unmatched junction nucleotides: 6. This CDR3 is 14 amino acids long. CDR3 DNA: TGTGCCAGTAAAACACAGGGGTCTAATTCACCCCTCCACTTT. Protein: CASKTQGSNSPLHF.

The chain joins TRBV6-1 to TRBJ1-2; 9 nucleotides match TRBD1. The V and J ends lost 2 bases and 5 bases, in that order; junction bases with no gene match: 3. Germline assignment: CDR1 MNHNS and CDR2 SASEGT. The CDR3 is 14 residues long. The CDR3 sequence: CASSETGGWYGYTF. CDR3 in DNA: TGTGCCAGCAGTGAAACAGGGGGCTGGTATGGCTACACCTTC.

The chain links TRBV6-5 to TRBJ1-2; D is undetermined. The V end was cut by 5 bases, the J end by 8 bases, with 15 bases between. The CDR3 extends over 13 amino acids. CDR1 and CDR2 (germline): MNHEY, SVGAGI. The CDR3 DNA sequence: TGTGCCAGCAGTCGGGATTCTCGAGGCGGCTACACCTTC. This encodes CASSRDSRGGYTF.

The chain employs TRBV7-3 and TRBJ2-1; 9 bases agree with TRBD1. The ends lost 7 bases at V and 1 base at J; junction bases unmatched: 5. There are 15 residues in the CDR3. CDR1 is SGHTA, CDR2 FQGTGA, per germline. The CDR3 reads CASTLGQGSYNEQFF. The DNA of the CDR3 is TGTGCCAGCACCTTGGGACAGGGATCCTACAATGAGCAGTTCTTC.

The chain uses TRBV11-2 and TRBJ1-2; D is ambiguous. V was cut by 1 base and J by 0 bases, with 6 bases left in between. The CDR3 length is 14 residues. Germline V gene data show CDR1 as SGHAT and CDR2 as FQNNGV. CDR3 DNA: TGTGCCAGCAGCTTAGGGCTTACTAACTATGGCTACACCTTC. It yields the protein CASSLGLTNYGYTF.

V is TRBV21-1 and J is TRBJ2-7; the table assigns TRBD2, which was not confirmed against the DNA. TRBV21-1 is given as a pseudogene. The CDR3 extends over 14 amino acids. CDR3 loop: CASREDSICCEQYF. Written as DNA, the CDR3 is TGTGCCAGCAGAGAGGACTCAATCTGTTGCGAGCAGTACTTC.

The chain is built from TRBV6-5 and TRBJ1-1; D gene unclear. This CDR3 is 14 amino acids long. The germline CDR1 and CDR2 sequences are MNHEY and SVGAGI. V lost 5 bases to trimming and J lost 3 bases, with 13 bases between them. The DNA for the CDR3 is TGTGCCAGCAGTCTTTTAACACCACACACTGAAGCTTTCTTT. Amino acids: CASSLLTPHTEAFF.

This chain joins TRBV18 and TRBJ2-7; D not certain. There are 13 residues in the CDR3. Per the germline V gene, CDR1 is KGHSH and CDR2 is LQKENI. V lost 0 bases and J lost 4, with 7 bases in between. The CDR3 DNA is TGTGCCAGCTCACCACCTGCTAGATACGAGCAGTACTTC. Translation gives CASSPPARYEQYF.

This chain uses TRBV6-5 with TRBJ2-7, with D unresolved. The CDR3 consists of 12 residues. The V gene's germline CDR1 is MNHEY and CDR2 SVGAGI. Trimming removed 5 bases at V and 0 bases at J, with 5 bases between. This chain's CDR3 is CASSPSSYEQYF. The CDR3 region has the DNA TGTGCCAGCAGTCCGAGCTCCTACGAGCAGTACTTC.

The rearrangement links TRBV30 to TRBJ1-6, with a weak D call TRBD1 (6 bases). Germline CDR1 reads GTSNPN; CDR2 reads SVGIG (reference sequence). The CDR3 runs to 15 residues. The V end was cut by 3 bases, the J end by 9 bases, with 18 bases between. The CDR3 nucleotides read TGTGCCTGGAGGCCAACAGGGAGTTTTTCTTCACCCCTCCACTTT. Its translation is CAWRPTGSFSSPLHF.

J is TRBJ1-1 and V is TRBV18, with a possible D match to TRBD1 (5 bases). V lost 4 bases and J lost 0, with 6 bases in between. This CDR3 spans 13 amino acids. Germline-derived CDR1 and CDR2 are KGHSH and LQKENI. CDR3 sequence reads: CASSQGMNTEAFF. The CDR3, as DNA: TGTGCCAGCTCACAGGGGATGAACACTGAAGCTTTCTTT.

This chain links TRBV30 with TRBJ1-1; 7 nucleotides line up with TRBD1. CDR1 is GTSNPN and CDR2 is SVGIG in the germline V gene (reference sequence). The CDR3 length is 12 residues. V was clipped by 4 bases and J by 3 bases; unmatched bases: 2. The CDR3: CAWTGGHTEAFF. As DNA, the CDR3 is TGTGCCTGGACAGGGGGACACACTGAAGCTTTCTTT.

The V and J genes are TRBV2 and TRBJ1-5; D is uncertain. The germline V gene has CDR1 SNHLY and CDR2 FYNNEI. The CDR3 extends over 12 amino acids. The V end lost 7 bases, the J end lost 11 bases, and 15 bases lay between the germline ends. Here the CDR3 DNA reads TGTGCCAGCACCCTACCTCGGGGAGCCCAGCATTTT. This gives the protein CASTLPRGAQHF.

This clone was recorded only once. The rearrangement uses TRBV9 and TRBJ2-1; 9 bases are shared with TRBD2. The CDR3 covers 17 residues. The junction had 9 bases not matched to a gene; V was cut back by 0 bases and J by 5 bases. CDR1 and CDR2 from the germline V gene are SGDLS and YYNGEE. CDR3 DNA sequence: TGTGCCAGCAGCGTAGATTTTAGCGGGAGTATAAACAATGAGCAGTTCTTC. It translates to CASSVDFSGSINNEQFF.

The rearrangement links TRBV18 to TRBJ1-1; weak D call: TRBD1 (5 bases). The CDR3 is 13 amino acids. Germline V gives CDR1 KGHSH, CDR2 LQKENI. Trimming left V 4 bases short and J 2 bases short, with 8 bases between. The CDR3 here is CASSLDRNTEAFF. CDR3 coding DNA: TGTGCCAGCTCACTCGACAGAAACACTGAAGCTTTCTTT.

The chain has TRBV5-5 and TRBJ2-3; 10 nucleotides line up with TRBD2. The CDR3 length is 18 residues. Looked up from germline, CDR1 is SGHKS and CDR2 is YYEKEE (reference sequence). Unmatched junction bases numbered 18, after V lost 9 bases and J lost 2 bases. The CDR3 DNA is TGTGCCACCACTCGGCTAGCGGGAGCAAGGTCCCCCACAGATACGCAGTATTTT. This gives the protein CATTRLAGARSPTDTQYF.

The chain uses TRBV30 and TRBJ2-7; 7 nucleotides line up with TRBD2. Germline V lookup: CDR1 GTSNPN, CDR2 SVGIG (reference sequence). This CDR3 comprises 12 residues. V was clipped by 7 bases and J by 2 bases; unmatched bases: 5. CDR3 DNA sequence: TGTGCCTCGAGGACTAGTCCCTACGAGCAGTACTTC. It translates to CASRTSPYEQYF. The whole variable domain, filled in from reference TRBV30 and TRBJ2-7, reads SQTIHQWPATLVQPVGSPLSLECTVEGTSNPNLYWYRQAAGRGLQLLFYSVGIGQISSEVPQNLSASRPQDRQFILSSKKLLLSDSGFYLCASRTSPYEQYFGPGTRLTVT.

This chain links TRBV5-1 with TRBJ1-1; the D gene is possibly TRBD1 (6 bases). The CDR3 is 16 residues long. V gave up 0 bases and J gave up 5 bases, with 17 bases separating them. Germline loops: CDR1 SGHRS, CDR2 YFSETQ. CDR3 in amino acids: CASSLDGLGGWTEAFF. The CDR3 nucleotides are TGCGCCAGCAGCTTGGACGGTTTAGGGGGATGGACTGAAGCTTTCTTT.

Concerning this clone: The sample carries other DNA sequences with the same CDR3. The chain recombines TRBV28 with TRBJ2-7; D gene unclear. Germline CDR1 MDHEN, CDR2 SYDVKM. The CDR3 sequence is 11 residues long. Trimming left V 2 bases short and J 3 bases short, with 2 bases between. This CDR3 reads CASSLRYEQYF. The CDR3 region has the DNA TGTGCCAGCAGTTTACGCTACGAGCAGTACTTC.

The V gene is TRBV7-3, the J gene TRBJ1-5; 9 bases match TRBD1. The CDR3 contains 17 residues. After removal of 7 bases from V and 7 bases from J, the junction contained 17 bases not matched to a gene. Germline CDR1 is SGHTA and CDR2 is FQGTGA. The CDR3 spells CASNPSQGQGMGQPQHF. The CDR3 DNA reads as TGTGCCAGCAACCCTTCGCAGGGACAGGGTATGGGACAGCCCCAGCATTTT. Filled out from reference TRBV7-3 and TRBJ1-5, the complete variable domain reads GAGVSQTPSNKVTEKGKYVELRCDPISGHTALYWYRQSLGQGPEFLIYFQGTGAADDSGLPNDRFFAVRPEGSVSTLKIQRTERGDSAVYLCASNPSQGQGMGQPQHFGDGTRLSIL.

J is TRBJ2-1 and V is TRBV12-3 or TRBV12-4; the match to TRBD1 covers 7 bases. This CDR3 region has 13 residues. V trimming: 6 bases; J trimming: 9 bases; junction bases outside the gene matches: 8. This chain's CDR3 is CASRHRGSTEQFF. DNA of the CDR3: TGTGCCAGCAGGCACAGGGGTTCGACTGAGCAGTTCTTC.